The T cell receptor (beta chain) described here comes from a study of T cell changes during pregnancy in multiple sclerosis. Using immunoSEQ multiplex PCR, the repertoire was profiled, and TCRdb retains in-frame clones only, with some absent. The table lists about 40,000 clones, about 90% of them singletons. This CDR3 is 16 amino acids long. Germline CDR1 and CDR2: MNHEY and SMNVEV (reference sequence). V lost 8 bases and J 3 bases, leaving 17 bases between the germline ends. The rearrangement joins TRBV27 to TRBJ1-6, with a weak D call TRBD1 (5 bases). Source: CD4+ T cells from peripheral blood mononuclear cells, taken in the third trimester of pregnancy. The receptor was isolated from a female donor in good health, enrolled as a control in a pregnancy study. CDR3 loop: CASSWGRQIYNSPLHF. The CDR3 bases are TGTGCCAGCTCCTGGGGGAGGCAGATCTATAATTCACCCCTCCACTTT.